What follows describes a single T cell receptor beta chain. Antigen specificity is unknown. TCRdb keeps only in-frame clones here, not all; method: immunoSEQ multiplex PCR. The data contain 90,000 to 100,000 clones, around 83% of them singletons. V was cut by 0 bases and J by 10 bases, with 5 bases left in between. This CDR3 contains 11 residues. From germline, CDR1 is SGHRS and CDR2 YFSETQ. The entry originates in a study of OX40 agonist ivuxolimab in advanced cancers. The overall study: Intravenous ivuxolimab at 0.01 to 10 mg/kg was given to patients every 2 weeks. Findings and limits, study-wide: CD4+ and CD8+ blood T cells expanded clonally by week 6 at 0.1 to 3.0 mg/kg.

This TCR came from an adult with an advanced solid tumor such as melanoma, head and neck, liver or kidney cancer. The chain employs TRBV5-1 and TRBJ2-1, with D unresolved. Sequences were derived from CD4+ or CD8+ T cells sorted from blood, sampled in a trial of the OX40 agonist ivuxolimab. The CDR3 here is CASSLGPEQFF. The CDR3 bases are TGCGCCAGCAGCTTGGGACCAGAGCAGTTCTTC.